Shown below are 25 T cell receptor beta chains from a single sample sequenced in a study of blood T cell repertoires in COVID-19. Measured with immunoSEQ multiplex PCR; TCRdb has only the in-frame clones, and not every one. This table has about 67,000 clones, roughly 79% appearing once. Sequenced input: peripheral blood. The receptors here all came from an older woman with acute or convalescent COVID-19.

This clone has more than one count but fewer than ten. This chain links TRBV18 with TRBJ2-2; 9 positions agree with TRBD1. V trimming: 2 bases; J trimming: 5 bases; junction bases outside the gene matches: 6. This CDR3 region has 16 residues. CDR1 is KGHSH, CDR2 LQKENI, per germline. CDR3 DNA: TGTGCCAGCTCACCAACAGGGGGCGCAGGAACCGGGGAGCTGTTTTTT. This encodes CASSPTGGAGTGELFF.

V usage is TRBV19 and J usage is TRBJ1-1, with TRBD1 matching over 7 bases. Germline CDR1 and CDR2: LNHDA and SQIVND (reference sequence). V dropped 7 bases and J dropped 0; count of bases not matched to a gene: 8. The length of the CDR3 is 15 residues. CDR3 protein: CASIYRGSMNTEAFF. The CDR3 DNA sequence: TGTGCCAGTATATACAGGGGTTCTATGAACACTGAAGCTTTCTTT.

The chain recombines TRBV7-8 with TRBJ1-5, with 8 bases identical to TRBD1. Looked up from germline, CDR1 is SGHVS and CDR2 is FQNEAQ. The ends lost 5 bases at V and 7 bases at J; junction bases unmatched: 7. The CDR3 contains 14 residues. This CDR3 is CASSRGQGSQPQHF. The DNA of the CDR3 is TGTGCCAGCAGCCGAGGACAGGGTAGCCAGCCCCAGCATTTT.

The chain has TRBV11-1 and TRBJ1-1, with a weak D call TRBD1 (6 bases). V gave up 5 bases and J gave up 6 bases, with 13 bases separating them. The CDR3 is made up of 13 amino acids. Germline CDR1 and CDR2: SGHAT and FQDESV (reference sequence). The CDR3 spells CASSVNRDPEAFF. Written as DNA, the CDR3 is TGTGCCAGCAGCGTAAACAGGGACCCTGAAGCTTTCTTT.

The rearrangement joins TRBV18 to TRBJ2-1, with TRBD2 as a possible D gene (6 bases). V was cut by 3 bases and J by 6 bases, with 18 bases left in between. The CDR3 runs 16 residues. CDR1 and CDR2 (germline): KGHSH, LQKENI. The CDR3 here is CASSPSRQGGRNEQFF. The CDR3 DNA reads TGTGCCAGCTCACCCAGTAGGCAGGGAGGACGCAATGAGCAGTTCTTC.

This chain connects TRBV5-4 to TRBJ2-5, with D perhaps matching TRBD2 (6 bases). Germline-derived CDR1 and CDR2 are SGHNT and YYREEE (reference sequence). The V and J ends lost 2 bases and 4 bases respectively, with 18 bases between them. This CDR3 is 16 amino acids long. Here the CDR3 DNA reads TGTGCCAGCAGCTTTTTCGGGGGTCTAGTAAGAGAGACCCAGTACTTC. It specifies CASSFFGGLVRETQYF.

The V call is TRBV7-2, the J call TRBJ2-7; 10 nucleotides line up with TRBD1. The CDR3 extends over 15 amino acids. The germline CDR1 and CDR2 sequences are SGHTA and FQGNSA. V trimming: 3 bases; J trimming: 7 bases; junction bases outside the gene matches: 9. The CDR3: CASSLHRDRGGEQYF. The DNA of the CDR3 is TGTGCCAGCAGCTTGCACCGGGACAGGGGAGGTGAGCAGTACTTC. Full variable domain (missing parts from reference TRBV7-2 and TRBJ2-7): GAGVSQSPSNKVTEKGKDVELRCDPISGHTALYWYRQSLGQGLEFLIYFQGNSAPDKSGLPSDRFSAERTGGSVSTLTIQRTQQEDSAVYLCASSLHRDRGGEQYFGPGTRLTVT.

The V and J genes are TRBV5-1 and TRBJ1-2, with no clear D. The CDR3 is 14 amino acids. Germline loops: CDR1 SGHRS, CDR2 YFSETQ. Trimming removed 0 bases from V and 3 bases from J, with 9 bases in between. In DNA form, the CDR3 reads TGCGCCAGCAGCTTGGGAGGGAAGGACTATGGCTACACCTTC. This codes for CASSLGGKDYGYTF.

V is TRBV19 and J is TRBJ2-2; possibly TRBD1 for D (5 bases). V was shortened by 4 bases and J by 1 base, with 7 bases between the two germline ends. The CDR3 extends over 14 amino acids. The germline CDR1 and CDR2 sequences are LNHDA and SQIVND (reference sequence). This chain's CDR3 is CASSTGQNTGELFF. The CDR3 nucleotides read TGTGCCAGTAGTACAGGGCAGAACACCGGGGAGCTGTTTTTT.

J is TRBJ2-5 and V is TRBV7-8; 9 nucleotides match TRBD2. Germline V lookup: CDR1 SGHVS, CDR2 FQNEAQ. CDR3 length: 15 amino acids. J gave up 4 bases and V 5 bases, and 8 bases lay outside the gene matches. CDR3 sequence (DNA): TGTGCCAGCAGCCTCCCAGCGGGGGGTAGAGAGACCCAGTACTTC. It encodes CASSLPAGGRETQYF.

This chain links TRBV4-1 with TRBJ2-7; 8 bases agree with TRBD2. V lost 2 bases and J lost 4; bases outside the gene matches: 7. The CDR3 has 15 amino acids. Germline V lookup: CDR1 MGHRA, CDR2 YSYEKL. The CDR3 coding sequence is TGCGCCAGCAGCCAATACGGGGGGGCCGGTTACGAGCAGTACTTC. Its translation: CASSQYGGAGYEQYF.

The CDR3 DNA sequence: TGCGCCAGCAGCTTGGCGGGGAGGAGGGGCGATAGCTCCTACAATGAGCAGTTCTTC. Translating gives CASSLAGRRGDSSYNEQFF. The chain couples TRBV5-1 to TRBJ2-1; perhaps TRBD2 as D (6 bases). From germline, CDR1 is SGHRS and CDR2 YFSETQ. V gave up 0 bases and J gave up 0 bases, with 19 bases separating them. The CDR3 length is 19 residues.

The chain links TRBV28 to TRBJ2-1; 7 nucleotides match TRBD1. The V gene's germline CDR1 is MDHEN and CDR2 SYDVKM. The V and J ends lost 7 bases and 3 bases, in that order; junction bases with no gene match: 6. This CDR3 comprises 14 residues. The CDR3 coding sequence is TGTGCCAGCATTCCCGACAGGGACTACAATGAGCAGTTCTTC. Protein sequence: CASIPDRDYNEQFF.

The chain is built from TRBV28 and TRBJ2-7; D unclear. V was clipped by 5 bases and J by 1 base, with 12 bases between them. This CDR3 is 14 amino acids long. Germline V gene lookup returns CDR1 MDHEN and CDR2 SYDVKM. The DNA of the CDR3 is TGTGCCAGCAGTCCCGTATTCACATCCTACGAGCAGTACTTC. Residues: CASSPVFTSYEQYF. The entire variable domain, with the rest obtained from reference TRBV28 and TRBJ2-7, is as follows: DVKVTQSSRYLVKRTGEKVFLECVQDMDHENMFWYRQDPGLGLRLIYFSYDVKMKEKGDIPEGYSVSREKKERFSLILESASTNQTSMYLCASSPVFTSYEQYFGPGTRLTVT.

J is TRBJ1-3 and V is TRBV5-4, with 7 bases that match TRBD1. Trimming cost V 5 bases and J 6 bases; bases outside gene matches: 5. This CDR3 spans 13 amino acids. The V gene's germline CDR1 is SGHNT and CDR2 YYREEE (reference sequence). CDR3 amino acids: CASRRGQENTIYF. The CDR3 DNA sequence: TGTGCCAGCAGAAGGGGGCAGGAAAACACCATATATTTT.

The chain uses TRBV19 and TRBJ1-5; possible D gene TRBD1, 5 bases. The CDR3 loop spans 17 amino acids. Trimming took 3 bases from V and 3 from J, leaving 18 bases between them. Germline lookup yields CDR1 LNHDA and CDR2 SQIVND (reference sequence). The CDR3 spells CASSMWASGGNNQPQHF. In DNA form, the CDR3 reads TGTGCCAGTAGTATGTGGGCATCTGGGGGGAACAATCAGCCCCAGCATTTT.

The chain combines TRBV5-1 with TRBJ1-1; D is undetermined. This CDR3 spans 12 amino acids. Germline lookup yields CDR1 SGHRS and CDR2 YFSETQ. V was trimmed by 4 bases and J by 4 bases, leaving 8 bases between them. The CDR3 loop reads CASSVGLTEAFF. In DNA, the CDR3 is TGCGCCAGCAGCGTCGGACTCACTGAAGCTTTCTTT.

The chain has TRBV27 and TRBJ2-7; 7 bases line up with TRBD2. Trimming took 2 bases from V and 2 from J; bases not matched to a gene: 3. The length of the CDR3 is 14 residues. Germline assignment: CDR1 MNHEY and CDR2 SMNVEV (reference sequence). CDR3 DNA sequence: TGTGCCAGCAGTTTAGCGGGGGACGCCTACGAGCAGTACTTC. It codes for CASSLAGDAYEQYF.

The V gene is TRBV6-6, the J gene TRBJ2-3, with D perhaps TRBD2 (6 bases). CDR1 MNHNY and CDR2 SVGAGI come from the germline V gene (reference sequence). The V end was cut by 2 bases, the J end by 0 bases, with 6 bases between. This CDR3 has 14 residues. CDR3 nucleotide sequence: TGTGCCAGCAGTTACGGGGGGAGCACAGATACGCAGTATTTT. This encodes CASSYGGSTDTQYF.

V usage is TRBV3-1 (or the pseudogene TRBV3-2) and J usage is TRBJ2-1; possible D gene TRBD2, 6 bases. The length of the CDR3 is 13 residues. The germline V gene has CDR1 LGHDT and CDR2 YNNKEL (reference sequence). Trimming removed 3 bases from V and 3 bases from J, with 6 bases in between. CDR3 sequence reads: CASSQDYYNEQFF. The DNA of the CDR3 is TGTGCCAGCAGCCAGGACTACTACAATGAGCAGTTCTTC.

The J gene is TRBJ1-5, the V gene TRBV19; D possibly corresponds to TRBD1 (5 bases). Per germline, CDR1 LNHDA and CDR2 SQIVND (reference sequence). Trimming took 5 bases from V and 1 from J, leaving 9 bases between them. The CDR3 sequence is 14 residues long. CDR3 amino acids: CASSGQGSNQPQHF. In DNA form, the CDR3 reads TGTGCCAGTAGTGGTCAGGGAAGCAATCAGCCCCAGCATTTT. The full variable domain, rest sourced from reference TRBV19 and TRBJ1-5, is DGGITQSPKYLFRKEGQNVTLSCEQNLNHDAMYWYRQDPGQGLRLIYYSQIVNDFQKGDIAEGYSVSREKKESFPLTVTSAQKNPTAFYLCASSGQGSNQPQHFGDGTRLSIL.

The chain carries TRBV10-1 and TRBJ1-2, with D perhaps matching TRBD1 (5 bases). The CDR3 is 14 amino acids. Germline V gene sequence: CDR1 WNHNN, CDR2 SYGVQD (reference sequence). Trimming stripped 0 bases from V and 8 bases from J, with 13 bases between. The DNA of the CDR3 is TGCGCCAGCAGTGAGTCGGGCAGGGCTCGGGGCTACACCTTC. It codes for CASSESGRARGYTF.

The genes are TRBV5-4 and TRBJ1-2, with 9 bases fitting TRBD1. CDR3 length: 15 residues. V lost 5 bases and J lost 6; bases outside the gene matches: 11. Germline V gene lookup returns CDR1 SGHNT and CDR2 YYREEE (reference sequence). The CDR3 spells CASRIGGGQGDGYTF. The CDR3, as DNA: TGTGCCAGCAGAATTGGAGGGGGACAGGGAGATGGCTACACCTTC.

The chain recombines TRBV18 with TRBJ1-1; no definite D call. The V end lost 1 base, the J end lost 6 bases, and 15 bases lay between the germline ends. The CDR3 covers 15 residues. Germline V gene lookup returns CDR1 KGHSH and CDR2 LQKENI. The CDR3 loop is CASSPQASASAEAFF. The CDR3 region has the DNA TGTGCCAGCTCACCACAAGCGAGCGCGAGCGCTGAAGCTTTCTTT.

This clone was counted between two and nine times. The gene calls are TRBV27 and TRBJ1-1; D gene ambiguous. The CDR3 runs to 13 residues. Trimming took 3 bases from V and 1 from J, leaving 6 bases between them. Germline values: CDR1 MNHEY, CDR2 SMNVEV (reference sequence). CDR3 nucleotide sequence: TGTGCCAGCAGTTTTGGCTCGAACACTGAAGCTTTCTTT. Its protein is CASSFGSNTEAFF.